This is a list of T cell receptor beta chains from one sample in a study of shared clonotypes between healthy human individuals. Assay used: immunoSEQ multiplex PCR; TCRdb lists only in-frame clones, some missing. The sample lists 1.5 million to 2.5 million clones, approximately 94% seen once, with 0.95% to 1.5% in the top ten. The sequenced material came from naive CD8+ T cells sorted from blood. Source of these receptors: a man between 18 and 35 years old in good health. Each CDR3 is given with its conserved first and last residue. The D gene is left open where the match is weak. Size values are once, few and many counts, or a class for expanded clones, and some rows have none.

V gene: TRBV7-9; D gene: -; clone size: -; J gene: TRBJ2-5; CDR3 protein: CASTGGRGGETQYF; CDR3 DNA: TGTGCCAGCACCGGCGGCAGGGGGGGAGAGACCCAGTACTTC
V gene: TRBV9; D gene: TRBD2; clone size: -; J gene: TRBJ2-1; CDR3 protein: CASSVELAGGGDEQFF; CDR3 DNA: TGTGCCAGCAGCGTAGAACTAGCGGGGGGCGGCGATGAGCAGTTCTTC
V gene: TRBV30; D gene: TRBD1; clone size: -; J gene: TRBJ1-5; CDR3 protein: CAWSGGQGLNQPQHF; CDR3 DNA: TGTGCCTGGAGTGGGGGACAGGGACTCAATCAGCCCCAGCATTTT
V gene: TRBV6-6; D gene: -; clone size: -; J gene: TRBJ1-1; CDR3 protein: CASSYGGSEAFF; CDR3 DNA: TGTGCCAGCAGTTACGGGGGTTCTGAAGCTTTCTTT
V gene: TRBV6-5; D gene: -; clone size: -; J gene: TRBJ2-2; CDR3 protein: CASRPQGWTGELFF; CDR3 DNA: TGTGCCAGCAGGCCACAGGGTTGGACCGGGGAGCTGTTTTTT
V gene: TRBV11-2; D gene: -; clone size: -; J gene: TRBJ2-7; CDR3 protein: CASSKRTGTLTYEQYF; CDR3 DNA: TGTGCCAGCAGCAAACGTACCGGGACACTGACCTACGAGCAGTACTTC
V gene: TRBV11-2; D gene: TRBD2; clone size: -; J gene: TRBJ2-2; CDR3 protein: CASSFGRGGPNTGELFF; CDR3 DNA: TGTGCCAGCAGCTTTGGGCGGGGGGGCCCGAACACCGGGGAGCTGTTTTTT
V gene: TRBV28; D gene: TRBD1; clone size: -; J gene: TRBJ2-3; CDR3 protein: CASSPPRDREDTDTQYF; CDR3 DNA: TGTGCCAGCAGTCCACCGCGGGACAGGGAGGACACAGATACGCAGTATTTT
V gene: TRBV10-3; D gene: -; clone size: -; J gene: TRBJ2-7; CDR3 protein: CAIRGTGSEQYF; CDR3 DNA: TGTGCCATCAGGGGGACGGGTAGCGAGCAGTACTTC
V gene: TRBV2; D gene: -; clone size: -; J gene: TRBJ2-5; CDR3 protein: CASTRWDTGVEETQYF; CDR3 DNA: TGTGCCAGCACTCGTTGGGACACGGGGGTGGAAGAGACCCAGTACTTC
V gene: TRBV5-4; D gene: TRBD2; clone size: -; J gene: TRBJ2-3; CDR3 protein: CASTRERREITDTQYF; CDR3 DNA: TGTGCCAGCACGCGGGAGCGGCGGGAGATCACAGATACGCAGTATTTT
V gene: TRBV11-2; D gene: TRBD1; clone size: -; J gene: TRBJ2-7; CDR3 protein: CASSIELGQVEYEQYF; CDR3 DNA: TGTGCCAGCAGCATAGAACTGGGACAGGTAGAATACGAGCAGTACTTC
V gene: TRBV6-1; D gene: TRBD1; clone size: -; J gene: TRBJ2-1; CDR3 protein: CASTWDRVDEQFF; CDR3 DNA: TGTGCCAGCACCTGGGACAGGGTCGATGAGCAGTTCTTC
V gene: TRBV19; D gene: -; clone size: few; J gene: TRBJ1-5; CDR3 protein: CASSIDWGGDQPQHF; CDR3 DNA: TGTGCCAGTAGTATAGATTGGGGAGGAGATCAGCCCCAGCATTTT
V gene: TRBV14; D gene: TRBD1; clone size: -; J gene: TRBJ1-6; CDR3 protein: CASSQDLGTGLFSPLHF; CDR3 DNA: TGTGCCAGCAGCCAAGATTTGGGGACAGGGCTTTTTTCACCCCTCCACTTT
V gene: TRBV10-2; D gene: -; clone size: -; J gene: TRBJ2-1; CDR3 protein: CASSDLRDNEQFF; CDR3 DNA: TGCGCCAGCAGTGATCTCAGGGACAATGAGCAGTTCTTC
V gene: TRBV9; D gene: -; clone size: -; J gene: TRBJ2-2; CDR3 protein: CASSGQDTGELFF; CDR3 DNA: TGTGCCAGCAGCGGACAAGACACCGGGGAGCTGTTTTTT
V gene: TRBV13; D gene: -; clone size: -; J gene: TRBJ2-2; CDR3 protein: CASSYRTARRELFF; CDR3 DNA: TGTGCCAGCAGCTACCGGACTGCTCGACGGGAGCTGTTTTTT
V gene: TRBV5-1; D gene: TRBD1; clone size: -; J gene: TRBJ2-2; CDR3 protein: CASSSPGQTLFGELFF; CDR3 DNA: TGCGCCAGCAGCAGTCCGGGACAGACATTATTCGGGGAGCTGTTTTTT
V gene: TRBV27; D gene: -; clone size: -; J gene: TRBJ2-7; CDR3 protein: CASSLDSQIYEQYF; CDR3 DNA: TGTGCCAGCAGTTTAGACTCTCAGATCTACGAGCAGTACTTC
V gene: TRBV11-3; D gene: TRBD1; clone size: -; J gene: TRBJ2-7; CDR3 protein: CASSLTGDYEQYF; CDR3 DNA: TGTGCCAGCAGCCTGACAGGGGACTACGAGCAGTACTTC
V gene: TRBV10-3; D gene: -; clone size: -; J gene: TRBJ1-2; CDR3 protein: CAIGGAIHGYTF; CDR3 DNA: TGTGCCATCGGGGGGGCAATCCATGGCTACACCTTC
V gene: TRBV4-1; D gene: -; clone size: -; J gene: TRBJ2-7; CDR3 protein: CASSQGQSNSYEQYF; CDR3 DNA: TGCGCCAGCAGCCAAGGACAGAGTAATTCCTACGAGCAGTACTTC
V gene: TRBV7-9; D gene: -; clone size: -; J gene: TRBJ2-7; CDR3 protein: CASSSPPYDYEQYF; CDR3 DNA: TGTGCCAGCAGCTCCCCTCCCTACGACTACGAGCAGTACTTC
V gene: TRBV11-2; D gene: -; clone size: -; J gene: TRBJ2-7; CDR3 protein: CASSFGDRTYEQYF; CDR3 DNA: TGTGCCAGCAGCTTTGGCGACAGAACCTACGAGCAGTACTTC
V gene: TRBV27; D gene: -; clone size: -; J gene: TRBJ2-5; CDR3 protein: CASSLIGGILGETQYF; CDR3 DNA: TGTGCCAGCAGTTTGATTGGCGGAATCCTGGGGGAGACCCAGTACTTC
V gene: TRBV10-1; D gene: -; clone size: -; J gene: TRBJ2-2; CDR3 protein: CASSQDTGELFF; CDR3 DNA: TGCGCCAGCAGCCAAGACACCGGGGAGCTGTTTTTT
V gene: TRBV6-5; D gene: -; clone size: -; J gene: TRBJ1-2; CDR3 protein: CASSYEGAYGYTF; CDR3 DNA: TGTGCCAGCAGTTATGAAGGAGCATATGGCTACACCTTC
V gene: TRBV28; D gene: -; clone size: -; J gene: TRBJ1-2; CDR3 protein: CASSLLPAGSYGYTF; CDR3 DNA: TGTGCCAGCAGTTTACTCCCAGCGGGTAGCTATGGCTACACCTTC
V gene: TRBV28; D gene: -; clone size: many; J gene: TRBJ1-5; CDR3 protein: CASSLRGWQPQHF; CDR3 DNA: TGTGCCAGCAGTTTACGGGGTTGGCAGCCCCAGCATTTT
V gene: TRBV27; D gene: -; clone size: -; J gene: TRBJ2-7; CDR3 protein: CASSEYRNLYEQYF; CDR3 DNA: TGTGCCAGCAGCGAATATAGGAATCTCTACGAGCAGTACTTC
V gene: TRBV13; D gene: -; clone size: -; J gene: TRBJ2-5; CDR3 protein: CASSSGTEEYQETQYF; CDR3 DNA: TGTGCCAGCAGCTCCGGCACTGAAGAGTACCAAGAGACCCAGTACTTC
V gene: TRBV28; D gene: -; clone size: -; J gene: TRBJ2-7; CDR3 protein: CASSLSLEQYF; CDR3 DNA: TGTGCCAGCAGTTTATCCCTCGAGCAGTACTTC
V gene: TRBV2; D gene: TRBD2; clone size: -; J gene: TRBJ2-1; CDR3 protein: CASSEALTSGEQFF; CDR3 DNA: TGTGCCAGCAGTGAAGCTCTGACTAGCGGGGAGCAGTTCTTC
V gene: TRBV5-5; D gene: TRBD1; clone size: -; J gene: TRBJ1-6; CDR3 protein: CASNYPGQYNSPLHF; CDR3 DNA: TGTGCCAGCAACTACCCGGGACAGTATAATTCACCCCTCCACTTT